Following are 22 T cell receptor beta chains from one sample sequenced in a study of shared clonotypes between healthy human individuals. Some clones are missing from TCRdb's copy, which holds only in-frame ones; the method was immunoSEQ multiplex PCR. The sample gives hundreds of thousands of clones, around 93% of which show up once; around 24% is in the top ten. The naive CD8 population came from CD45RO-negative cells selected for CCR7, without terminally differentiated effector memory CD45RA+ cells. The sequenced material came from naive CD8+ T cells sorted from blood. These receptor sequences come from a man aged 25 to 45 in good health.

This clone appeared a single time. CDR3 protein: CASRQDGVYNEQFF. CDR3 DNA sequence: TGTGCCAGCAGACAGGATGGGGTCTACAATGAGCAGTTCTTC. V gene TRBV14 combines with J gene TRBJ2-1; possible D gene TRBD1, 5 bases. The germline gives CDR1 SGHDN, CDR2 FVKESK. The V end lost 6 bases, the J end lost 3 bases, and 12 bases lay between the germline ends. This CDR3 has 14 residues.

This chain uses TRBV6-6 with TRBJ2-3; weak D call: TRBD2 (6 bases). V dropped 7 bases and J dropped 1 base, with 15 bases sitting between them. Germline V CDR1 and CDR2: MNHNY, SVGAGI (reference sequence). CDR3 length: 15 residues. CDR3 sequence: CASTQRLERTDTQYF. Here the CDR3 DNA reads TGTGCCAGCACCCAGAGACTAGAACGCACAGATACGCAGTATTTT.

CDR3 sequence reads: CAIRGLARYEQYF. DNA of the CDR3: TGTGCCATCAGGGGACTAGCCCGCTACGAGCAGTACTTC. The chain carries TRBV10-3 and TRBJ2-7; 9 bases are shared with TRBD2. CDR1 is ENHRY, CDR2 SYGVKD, per germline. This CDR3 is 13 amino acids long. V gave up 6 bases and J gave up 3 bases; unmatched junction bases: 3.

The rearrangement uses TRBV9 and TRBJ2-5; 8 bases fit TRBD2. Trimming took 3 bases from V and 5 from J; bases not matched to a gene: 9. Germline values: CDR1 SGDLS, CDR2 YYNGEE. CDR3 size: 15 residues. The CDR3 DNA reads as TGTGCCAGCAGCGGGGGAGCGGGAGCTAGGGAGACCCAGTACTTC. Translating it yields CASSGGAGARETQYF.

This clone is a singleton in its sample. This rearrangement joins TRBV7-8 to TRBJ2-2, with 8 bases that match TRBD1. Unmatched junction bases numbered 8, after V lost 0 bases and J lost 5 bases. This CDR3 region has 17 residues. Germline loops: CDR1 SGHVS, CDR2 FQNEAQ. The CDR3 sequence is CASSLAEWTGRTGELFF. CDR3 coding DNA: TGTGCCAGCAGCTTAGCGGAGTGGACAGGGAGGACCGGGGAGCTGTTTTTT.

V usage is TRBV27 and J usage is TRBJ2-3; D might be TRBD2 (6 bases). CDR3 size: 15 residues. Trimming took off 2 bases at V and 2 bases at J, with 11 bases between the two ends. Germline CDR1 reads MNHEY; CDR2 reads SMNVEV (reference sequence). CDR3 DNA sequence: TGTGCCAGCAGTTTACTGCTAGCGACCACAGATACGCAGTATTTT. It specifies CASSLLLATTDTQYF.

This clone was recorded once. This chain links TRBV18 with TRBJ2-1; perhaps D is TRBD1 or TRBD2 (6 bases each). The germline gives CDR1 KGHSH, CDR2 LQKENI. The V end was cut by 3 bases, the J end by 7 bases, with 22 bases between. This CDR3 is built from 17 residues. CDR3 nucleotides: TGTGCCAGCTCACCCAAGCTGGGGGGCCCCCAGGGGAATGAGCAGTTCTTC. Translating gives CASSPKLGGPQGNEQFF.

The gene calls are TRBV6-5 and TRBJ2-7, with D tentatively TRBD2 (5 bases). CDR1 MNHEY and CDR2 SVGAGI come from the germline V gene. This CDR3 has 16 residues. V was trimmed by 2 bases and J by 2 bases, leaving 16 bases between them. This CDR3 reads CASSYRLPRGTYEQYF. The CDR3 DNA sequence: TGTGCCAGCAGTTACAGACTACCAAGAGGGACCTACGAGCAGTACTTC.

The genes are TRBV5-4 and TRBJ1-2; 7 nucleotides line up with TRBD1. V was clipped by 2 bases and J by 7 bases; unmatched bases: 8. The CDR3 contains 14 residues. CDR1 and CDR2 from the germline V gene are SGHNT and YYREEE (reference sequence). The CDR3 region is CASSLQGGRRGYTF. The DNA of the CDR3 is TGTGCCAGCAGCTTACAAGGGGGCCGTCGTGGCTACACCTTC.

The chain is built from TRBV7-2 and TRBJ2-1; weak D call: TRBD2 (5 bases). Trimming cost V 4 bases and J 5 bases, with 12 bases left between them. The CDR3 extends over 14 amino acids. The V gene's germline CDR1 is SGHTA and CDR2 FQGNSA. CDR3 in amino acids: CASSSLRGHNEQFF. As DNA, the CDR3 is TGTGCCAGCAGCTCCCTTCGGGGTCACAATGAGCAGTTCTTC.

V usage is TRBV5-4 and J usage is TRBJ2-5; possibly TRBD1 for D (5 bases). This CDR3 spans 14 amino acids. V lost 4 bases and J lost 2, with 12 bases in between. Looked up from germline, CDR1 is SGHNT and CDR2 is YYREEE (reference sequence). CDR3 sequence reads: CASSHPPGQETQYF. The CDR3 DNA is TGTGCCAGCAGCCATCCTCCAGGGCAAGAGACCCAGTACTTC.

The rearrangement links TRBV28 to TRBJ2-7; D uncertain. There are 13 residues in the CDR3. V was cut by 2 bases and J by 7 bases, with 12 bases left in between. The germline CDR1 and CDR2 sequences are MDHEN and SYDVKM. The CDR3 DNA reads as TGTGCCAGCAGTTTAACGAGGTCTAAAGAGCAGTACTTC. Residues: CASSLTRSKEQYF.

This clone appeared once. V and J are TRBV25-1 and TRBJ2-7, with 8 bases that match TRBD1. Losses at the gene ends were 5 bases for V and 6 bases for J; bases not matched to a gene: 18. The CDR3 sequence is 17 residues long. The germline CDR1 and CDR2 sequences are MGHDK and SYGVNS. The CDR3 is CASSPPLRTGTLFEQYF. The CDR3 nucleotides are TGTGCCAGCAGTCCCCCCCTCCGGACAGGGACTTTATTCGAGCAGTACTTC.

V is TRBV27 and J is TRBJ2-7; D not certain. Germline loops: CDR1 MNHEY, CDR2 SMNVEV (reference sequence). Trimming took 5 bases from V and 2 from J, leaving 13 bases between them. This CDR3 comprises 14 residues. The DNA of the CDR3 is TGTGCCAGCAGTCCCAACCCCTGGGCCTACGAGCAGTACTTC. It codes for CASSPNPWAYEQYF.

This clone was recorded once. The chain carries TRBV28 and TRBJ2-7; D gene unclear. The CDR3 covers 12 residues. Deletions cut 7 bases from V and 2 bases from J, with 9 bases between. Germline CDR1 MDHEN, CDR2 SYDVKM. The CDR3 DNA sequence: TGTGCCAGCAAAAAGGGCCCCTACGAGCAGTACTTC. Residues: CASKKGPYEQYF. The full variable domain, completed using reference TRBV28 and TRBJ2-7, is DVKVTQSSRYLVKRTGEKVFLECVQDMDHENMFWYRQDPGLGLRLIYFSYDVKMKEKGDIPEGYSVSREKKERFSLILESASTNQTSMYLCASKKGPYEQYFGPGTRLTVT.

V gene TRBV7-9 combines with J gene TRBJ2-7, with 13 bases identical to TRBD2. This CDR3 region has 19 residues. Germline V gene lookup returns CDR1 SEHNR and CDR2 FQNEAQ (reference sequence). V trimming: 4 bases; J trimming: 2 bases; junction bases outside the gene matches: 14. The chain's CDR3 is CASSSPGLAGLNVPYEQYF. CDR3 DNA: TGTGCCAGCAGCTCCCCGGGACTAGCGGGACTAAACGTTCCCTACGAGCAGTACTTC.

The chain employs TRBV2 and TRBJ2-7, with TRBD1 identical over 7 bases. Germline CDR1 and CDR2: SNHLY and FYNNEI. Unmatched junction bases numbered 11, after V lost 7 bases and J lost 5 bases. The CDR3 has 14 residues. The CDR3 loop reads CASIRQGISDEQYF. CDR3 sequence (DNA): TGTGCCAGCATAAGACAGGGAATCTCTGACGAGCAGTACTTC.

Points on this clone: The sample carries other DNA sequences with the same CDR3. This chain joins TRBV2 and TRBJ1-2; D is perhaps TRBD1 (6 bases). The germline V gene has CDR1 SNHLY and CDR2 FYNNEI. The CDR3 contains 10 residues. V was clipped by 8 bases and J by 8 bases, with 9 bases between them. The CDR3 DNA follows: TGTGCCAGCCGGGGGGGCGGCTACACCTTC. This encodes CASRGGGYTF. The full variable domain, completed using reference TRBV2 and TRBJ1-2, is EPEVTQTPSHQVTQMGQEVILRCVPISNHLYFYWYRQILGQKVEFLVSFYNNEISEKSEIFDDQFSVERPDGSNFTLKIRSTKLEDSAMYFCASRGGGYTFGSGTRLTVV.

V and J are TRBV7-7 and TRBJ2-1; D not certain. From germline, CDR1 is SSHAT and CDR2 FNYEAQ (reference sequence). Trimming stripped 7 bases from V and 7 bases from J, with 11 bases between. CDR3 size: 12 residues. The CDR3 DNA reads TGTGCCAGCACCGATGAGAGGAATGAGCAGTTCTTC. This encodes CASTDERNEQFF.

The chain uses TRBV6-1 and TRBJ2-2, with D unresolved. V gave up 1 base and J gave up 0 bases, with 9 bases separating them. This CDR3 is 16 amino acids long. Germline V gives CDR1 MNHNS, CDR2 SASEGT. The DNA for the CDR3 is TGTGCCAGCAGTGAAGAGACGTATACGAACACCGGGGAGCTGTTTTTT. Translation: CASSEETYTNTGELFF.

With respect to this clone: Sequence at one end of the junction differs from germline and may be a read error. V usage is TRBV7-9 and J usage is TRBJ1-4; D gene uncertain. Looked up from germline, CDR1 is SEHNR and CDR2 is FQNEAQ (reference sequence). The CDR3 runs to 14 residues. The CDR3 nucleotides are TGTGCCACCAGCCAAGAGTATAATGAGGAAAAACTGTTTTTT. Amino acids: CATSQEYNEEKLFF. The full variable domain, with the rest looked up from reference TRBV7-9 and TRBJ1-4, is DTGVSQNPRHKITKRGQNVTFRCDPISEHNRLYWYRQTLGQGPEFLTYFQNEAQLEKSRLLSDRFSAERPKGSFSTLEIQRTEQGDSAMYLCATSQEYNEEKLFFGSGTQLSVL.

This chain uses TRBV9 with TRBJ2-1; D gene unclear. V lost 4 bases, J lost 7 bases, and 18 bases lay in between. The V gene's germline CDR1 is SGDLS and CDR2 YYNGEE. The CDR3 spans 15 residues. CDR3 DNA sequence: TGTGCCAGCAGCCCCCAGTTGCCTCTACGGAATGAGCAGTTCTTC. It yields the protein CASSPQLPLRNEQFF.